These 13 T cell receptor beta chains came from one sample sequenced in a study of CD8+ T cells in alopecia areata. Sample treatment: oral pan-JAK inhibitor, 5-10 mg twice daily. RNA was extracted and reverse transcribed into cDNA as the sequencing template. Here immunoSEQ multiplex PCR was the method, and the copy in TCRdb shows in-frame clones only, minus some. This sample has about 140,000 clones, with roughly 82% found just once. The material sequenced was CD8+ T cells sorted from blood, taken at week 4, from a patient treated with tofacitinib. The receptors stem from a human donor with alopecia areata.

CDR3 protein: CASRKGDTEAFF. DNA for the CDR3: TGTGCCAGTAGGAAGGGAGACACTGAAGCTTTCTTT. The gene calls are TRBV19 and TRBJ1-1; D is uncertain. The germline CDR1 and CDR2 sequences are LNHDA and SQIVND (reference sequence). This CDR3 has 12 residues. V gave up 6 bases and J gave up 3 bases, with 8 bases separating them.

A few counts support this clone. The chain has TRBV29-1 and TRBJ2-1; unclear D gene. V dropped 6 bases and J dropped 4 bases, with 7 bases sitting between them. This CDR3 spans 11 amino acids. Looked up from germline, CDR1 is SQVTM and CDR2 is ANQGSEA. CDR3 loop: CSVIYYNEQFF. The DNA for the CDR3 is TGCAGCGTCATATATTACAATGAGCAGTTCTTC.

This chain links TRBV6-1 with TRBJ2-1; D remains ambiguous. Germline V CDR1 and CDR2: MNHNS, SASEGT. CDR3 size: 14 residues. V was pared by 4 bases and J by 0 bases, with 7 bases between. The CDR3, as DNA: TGTGCCAGCAGTGCGGCAGGCTCCTACAATGAGCAGTTCTTC. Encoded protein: CASSAAGSYNEQFF.

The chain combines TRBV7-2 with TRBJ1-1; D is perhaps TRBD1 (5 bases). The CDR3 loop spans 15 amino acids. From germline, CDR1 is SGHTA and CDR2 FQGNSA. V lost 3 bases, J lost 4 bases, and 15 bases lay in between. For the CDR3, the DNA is TGTGCCAGCAGCTTCCGCAGGGCCGAGAGCACTGAAGCTTTCTTT. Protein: CASSFRRAESTEAFF.

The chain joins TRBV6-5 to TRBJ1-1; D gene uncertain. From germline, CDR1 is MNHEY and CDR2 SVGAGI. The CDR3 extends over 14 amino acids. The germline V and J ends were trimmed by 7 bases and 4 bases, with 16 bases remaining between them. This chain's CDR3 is CASTRSLLATEAFF. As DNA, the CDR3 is TGTGCCAGCACCCGTTCGCTGTTGGCCACTGAAGCTTTCTTT.

The CDR3 loop reads CASNGPSSYNEQFF. The CDR3 nucleotides read TGTGCCAGTAACGGGCCCAGCTCCTACAATGAGCAGTTCTTC. This sequence joins TRBV19 and TRBJ2-1; D is undetermined. CDR1 LNHDA and CDR2 SQIVND come from the germline V gene (reference sequence). V dropped 7 bases and J dropped 0 bases, with 10 bases sitting between them. The CDR3 sequence is 14 residues long.

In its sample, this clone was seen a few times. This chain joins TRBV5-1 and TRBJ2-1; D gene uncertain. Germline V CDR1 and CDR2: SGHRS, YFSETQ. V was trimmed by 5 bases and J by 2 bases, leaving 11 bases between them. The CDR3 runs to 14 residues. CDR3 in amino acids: CASRESLAYNEQFF. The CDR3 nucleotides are TGCGCCAGCAGAGAGAGTCTAGCCTACAATGAGCAGTTCTTC.

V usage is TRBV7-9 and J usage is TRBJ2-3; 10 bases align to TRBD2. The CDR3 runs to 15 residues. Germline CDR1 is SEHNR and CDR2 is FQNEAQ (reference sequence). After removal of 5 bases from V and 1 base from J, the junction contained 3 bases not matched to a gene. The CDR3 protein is CASSATSGGTDTQYF. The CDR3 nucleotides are TGTGCCAGCAGCGCTACTAGCGGGGGCACAGATACGCAGTATTTT.

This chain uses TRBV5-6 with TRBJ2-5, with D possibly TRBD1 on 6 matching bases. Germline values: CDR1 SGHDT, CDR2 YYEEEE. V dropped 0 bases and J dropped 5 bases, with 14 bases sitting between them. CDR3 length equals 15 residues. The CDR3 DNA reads TGTGCCAGCAGCTTGGGCTACAGGGACCGGGAGACCCAGTACTTC. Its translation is CASSLGYRDRETQYF.

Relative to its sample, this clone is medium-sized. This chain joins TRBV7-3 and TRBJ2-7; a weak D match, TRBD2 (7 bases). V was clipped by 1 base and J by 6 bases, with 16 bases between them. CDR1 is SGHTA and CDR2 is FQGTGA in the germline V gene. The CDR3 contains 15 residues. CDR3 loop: CASSLNGGPGSEQYF. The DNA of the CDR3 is TGTGCCAGCAGCTTAAACGGGGGGCCCGGAAGCGAGCAGTACTTC.

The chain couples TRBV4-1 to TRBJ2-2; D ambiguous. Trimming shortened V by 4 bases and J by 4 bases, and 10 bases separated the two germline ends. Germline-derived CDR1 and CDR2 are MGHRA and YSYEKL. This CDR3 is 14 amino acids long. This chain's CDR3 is CASSLNPTTGELFF. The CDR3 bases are TGCGCCAGCAGCCTTAACCCCACCACCGGGGAGCTGTTTTTT.

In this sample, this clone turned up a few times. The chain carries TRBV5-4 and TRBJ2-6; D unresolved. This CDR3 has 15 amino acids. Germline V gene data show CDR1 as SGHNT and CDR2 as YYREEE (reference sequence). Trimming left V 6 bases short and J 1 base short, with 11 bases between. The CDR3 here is CASTSTASGANVLTF. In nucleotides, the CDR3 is TGTGCCAGCACCTCGACCGCATCTGGGGCCAACGTCCTGACTTTC.

The CDR3 protein is CSVDLGRFYNEQFF. The CDR3 DNA sequence: TGCAGCGTTGACTTGGGGAGGTTCTACAATGAGCAGTTCTTC. The genes are TRBV29-1 and TRBJ2-1; possibly TRBD2 for D (6 bases). The V gene lost 3 bases and the J gene lost 3 bases, with 12 bases spanning the gap. Germline V gene sequence: CDR1 SQVTM, CDR2 ANQGSEA. The CDR3 is made up of 14 amino acids.